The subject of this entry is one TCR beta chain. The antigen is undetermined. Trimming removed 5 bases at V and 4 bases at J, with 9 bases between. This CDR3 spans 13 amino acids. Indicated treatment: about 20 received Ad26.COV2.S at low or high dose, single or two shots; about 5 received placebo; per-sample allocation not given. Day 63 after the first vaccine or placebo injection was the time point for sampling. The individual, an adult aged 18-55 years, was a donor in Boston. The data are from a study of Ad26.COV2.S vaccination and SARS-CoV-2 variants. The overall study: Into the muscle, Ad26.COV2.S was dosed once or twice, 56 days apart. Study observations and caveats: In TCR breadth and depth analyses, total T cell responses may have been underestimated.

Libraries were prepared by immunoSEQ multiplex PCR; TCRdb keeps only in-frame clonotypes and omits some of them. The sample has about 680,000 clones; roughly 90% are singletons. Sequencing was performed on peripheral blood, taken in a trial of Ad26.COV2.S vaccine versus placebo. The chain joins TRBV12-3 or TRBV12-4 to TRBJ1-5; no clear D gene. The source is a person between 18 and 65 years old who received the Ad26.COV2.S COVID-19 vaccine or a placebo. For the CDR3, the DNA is TGTGCCAGCAGTCCCGCAGTGAATCAGCCCCAGCATTTT. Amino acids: CASSPAVNQPQHF.